This T cell receptor (beta chain) came from a study of Graves' ophthalmopathy and Graves' hyperthyroidism. Study-level findings and limits: Most expanded clonotypes from thyroid (those above 0.001 frequency) were also found in blood. The model predicted progression of ophthalmopathy with a sensitivity of about 70%, and its specificity was about 72%.

This clonotype was counted ten times or more. Its specificity is unknown. The study recruited hyperthyroidism patients aged 18 to 65 who were newly diagnosed, under 2 months' duration. Uncontrolled infections, pregnancy, lactation or other autoimmune diseases led to patient exclusion. This CDR3 is 13 amino acids long. From germline, CDR1 is SGHTA and CDR2 FQGTGA. Trimming pared 5 bases from V and 8 bases from J, leaving 10 bases between. Transcripts of RNA were the source for amplifying TCR beta CDR3 regions. Amplification began with first-round RT-PCR using HTBI primers, then second-round multiplex PCR was performed. TCRdb redid the calling of the multiplex PCR reads with MiXCR, one entry per CDR3 protein. Here the sample spans 500,000 to 700,000 distinct CDR3 sequences, under 45% being singletons.

This receptor was obtained from an adult man with Graves' hyperthyroidism. Sequenced material: peripheral blood or thyroid tissue (not recorded which). This rearrangement joins TRBV7-3 to TRBJ1-6; no firm D call. The CDR3 sequence is CASSPDGDSPLHF. The CDR3 DNA reads TGTGCCAGCAGCCCGGACGGGGATTCACCCCTCCACTTT.